This TCR beta chain is drawn from a study of cytomegalovirus exposure and HLA in healthy donors. PCR involved 60 Vbeta and 13 Jbeta primers. Only in-frame clones appear in the TCRdb table, and some are missing; sequencing was by immunoSEQ multiplex PCR. The sample carries around 190,000 clones, about 78% recorded once. Findings of the study overall: Across HLA loci, a later analysis found differing TCR association rates, with DRB1 most and HLA-C fewest. On later analysis, the bulk of CMV-associated TCR beta chains appeared to be HLA-restricted.

On this clone: What it binds is not known.

The V and J ends lost 3 bases and 4 bases respectively, with 13 bases between them. Looked up from germline, CDR1 is LNHNV and CDR2 is YYDKDF (reference sequence). The CDR3 consists of 15 residues. The chain has TRBV15 and TRBJ1-3; D gene unclear. Sequencing was carried out using PBMCs. The receptor's source is a man aged 60-69 years in good health and CMV-seronegative. The CDR3 sequence: CATSRLSAAGNTIYF. The CDR3 nucleotides are TGTGCCACCAGCAGGTTATCCGCGGCAGGAAACACCATATATTTT.